One and the same sample provided the 2 T cell receptor beta chains below, sequenced in a study of neurological immune-mediated disorders. Each CDR3 protein gets one entry after TCRdb re-called the 5' RACE reads with MiXCR. The sample gives about 21,000 distinct CDR3 sequences, approximately 6.6% of which show up once; 45% to 50% is in the top ten. Material: CD8+ T cells from blood. These receptors came from a man aged 18-30 years in good health.

This clonotype came up many times. DNA of the CDR3: TGTGCCATCAGTGAGCGGACAGATGGCTACACCTTC. The encoded protein is CAISERTDGYTF. V is TRBV10-3 and J is TRBJ1-2; weak D call: TRBD1 (6 bases). Germline values: CDR1 ENHRY, CDR2 SYGVKD. The CDR3 totals 12 residues. Trimming took off 2 bases at V and 6 bases at J, with 7 bases between the two ends.

At least ten counts were recorded for this clonotype. The chain combines TRBV5-6 with TRBJ2-1, with D perhaps TRBD1 (5 bases). Germline assignment: CDR1 SGHDT and CDR2 YYEEEE. This CDR3 region has 16 residues. Trimming left V 4 bases short and J 8 bases short, with 22 bases between. In DNA form, the CDR3 reads TGTGCCAGCAGCCCCCCTCAGGCAGGACACTGGGATGAGCAGTTCTTC. Translating gives CASSPPQAGHWDEQFF.